The 10 T cell receptor beta chains below were found in one sample sequenced in a study of blood T cell repertoires in COVID-19. Clones were sequenced by immunoSEQ multiplex PCR, and TCRdb holds only the in-frame ones, with some missing. This table holds more than 200,000 clones, 88% found once. The sequenced sample consisted of PBMCs or T cells enriched from blood (not recorded which). The receptors were sampled from a woman under 40 who had been exposed to COVID-19.

The chain joins TRBV27 to TRBJ2-2, with 11 bases matching TRBD2. The ends lost 5 bases at V and 5 bases at J; junction bases unmatched: 4. The CDR3 runs to 15 residues. The V gene's germline CDR1 is MNHEY and CDR2 SMNVEV (reference sequence). CDR3 in DNA: TGTGCCAGCAGTGCGACTAGCGGGATAACCGGGGAGCTGTTTTTT. Translated, it gives CASSATSGITGELFF.

In this sample, this clone turned up once. The V and J genes are TRBV2 and TRBJ1-6, with D maybe TRBD1 (6 bases). CDR1 is SNHLY and CDR2 is FYNNEI in the germline V gene. The CDR3 runs to 19 residues. The ends were cut back, 1 base at V and 0 bases at J, with 16 bases in the middle. The CDR3 region is CASSEEGEMGSSYNSPLHF. CDR3 nucleotides: TGTGCCAGCAGTGAAGAGGGGGAAATGGGGAGCTCCTATAATTCACCCCTCCACTTT.

This clone has just one count. V usage is TRBV18 and J usage is TRBJ2-7; TRBD2 matches at 13 bases. There are 16 residues in the CDR3. The germline V gene encodes CDR1 KGHSH and CDR2 LQKENI. The junction had 6 bases not matched to a gene; V was cut back by 5 bases and J by 2 bases. In DNA, the CDR3 is TGTGCCAGCTCAACCGGGACTAGCGGGACCACCTACGAGCAGTACTTC. This encodes CASSTGTSGTTYEQYF.

The chain uses TRBV6-5 and TRBJ2-3; no definite D call. This CDR3 comprises 14 residues. The V gene lost 2 bases and the J gene lost 2 bases, with 8 bases spanning the gap. Germline V gene lookup returns CDR1 MNHEY and CDR2 SVGAGI. The CDR3 coding sequence is TGTGCCAGCAGTTACCTGGGCTTCACAGATACGCAGTATTTT. The encoded protein is CASSYLGFTDTQYF.

This sequence joins TRBV28 and TRBJ2-3, with 9 bases aligning to TRBD1. The J segment lost 10 bases and the V segment lost 6 bases, leaving 20 bases of the junction unmatched. CDR3 size: 17 residues. Germline CDR1 is MDHEN and CDR2 is SYDVKM. The CDR3 nucleotides read TGTGCCAGCAGACCCTGGAGGGGACAGGGATCTAGTCAAGCGCAGTATTTT. This translates into CASRPWRGQGSSQAQYF. Combining the CDR3 with reference TRBV28 and TRBJ2-3 gives the whole variable domain DVKVTQSSRYLVKRTGEKVFLECVQDMDHENMFWYRQDPGLGLRLIYFSYDVKMKEKGDIPEGYSVSREKKERFSLILESASTNQTSMYLCASRPWRGQGSSQAQYFGPGTRLTVL.

The gene calls are TRBV4-1 and TRBJ1-5, with D possibly being TRBD1 (6 bases). Germline V gene data show CDR1 as MGHRA and CDR2 as YSYEKL. Between the trimmed V and J ends, which lost 3 bases and 4 bases, there was a span of 16 bases. The CDR3 has 16 residues. CDR3 sequence (DNA): TGCGCCAGCAGCCAGGTGACAGGTCTTGGGAATCAGCCCCAGCATTTT. This codes for CASSQVTGLGNQPQHF.

This chain links TRBV19 with TRBJ2-7; 8 nucleotides line up with TRBD1. V trimming: 5 bases; J trimming: 4 bases; junction bases outside the gene matches: 4. Germline V lookup: CDR1 LNHDA, CDR2 SQIVND (reference sequence). The CDR3 has 13 residues. CDR3 nucleotide sequence: TGTGCCAGTAGTCCGGGACAGGATTACGAGCAGTACTTC. Amino acid sequence: CASSPGQDYEQYF.

This chain uses TRBV24-1 with TRBJ2-5, with 7 bases matching TRBD1. CDR1 is KGHDR, CDR2 SFDVKD, per germline. V shed 4 bases and J 1 base; nucleotides not matched to a gene: 5. The CDR3 is 15 amino acids. The CDR3, as DNA: TGTGCCACCAGTGAAACCACAGGGGTCCAAGAGACCCAGTACTTC. This gives the protein CATSETTGVQETQYF.

V gene TRBV27 combines with J gene TRBJ1-6; 7 bases agree with TRBD1. CDR3 length: 15 residues. With 5 bases clipped from V and 7 bases from J, the junction kept 8 bases outside the gene matches. CDR1 and CDR2 from the germline V gene are MNHEY and SMNVEV (reference sequence). In nucleotides, the CDR3 is TGTGCCAGCAGTGAACGGACAGGACCAAATTCACCCCTCCACTTT. Encoded protein: CASSERTGPNSPLHF.

J is TRBJ2-3 and V is TRBV5-4; no reliable D call. Per the germline V gene, CDR1 is SGHNT and CDR2 is YYREEE (reference sequence). The CDR3 consists of 15 residues. The V gene lost 3 bases and the J gene lost 10 bases, with 21 bases spanning the gap. CDR3 DNA: TGTGCCAGCAGCTCAGGTCCTCTTCCCTCTTTCCCGCAGTATTTT. Amino acid sequence: CASSSGPLPSFPQYF.